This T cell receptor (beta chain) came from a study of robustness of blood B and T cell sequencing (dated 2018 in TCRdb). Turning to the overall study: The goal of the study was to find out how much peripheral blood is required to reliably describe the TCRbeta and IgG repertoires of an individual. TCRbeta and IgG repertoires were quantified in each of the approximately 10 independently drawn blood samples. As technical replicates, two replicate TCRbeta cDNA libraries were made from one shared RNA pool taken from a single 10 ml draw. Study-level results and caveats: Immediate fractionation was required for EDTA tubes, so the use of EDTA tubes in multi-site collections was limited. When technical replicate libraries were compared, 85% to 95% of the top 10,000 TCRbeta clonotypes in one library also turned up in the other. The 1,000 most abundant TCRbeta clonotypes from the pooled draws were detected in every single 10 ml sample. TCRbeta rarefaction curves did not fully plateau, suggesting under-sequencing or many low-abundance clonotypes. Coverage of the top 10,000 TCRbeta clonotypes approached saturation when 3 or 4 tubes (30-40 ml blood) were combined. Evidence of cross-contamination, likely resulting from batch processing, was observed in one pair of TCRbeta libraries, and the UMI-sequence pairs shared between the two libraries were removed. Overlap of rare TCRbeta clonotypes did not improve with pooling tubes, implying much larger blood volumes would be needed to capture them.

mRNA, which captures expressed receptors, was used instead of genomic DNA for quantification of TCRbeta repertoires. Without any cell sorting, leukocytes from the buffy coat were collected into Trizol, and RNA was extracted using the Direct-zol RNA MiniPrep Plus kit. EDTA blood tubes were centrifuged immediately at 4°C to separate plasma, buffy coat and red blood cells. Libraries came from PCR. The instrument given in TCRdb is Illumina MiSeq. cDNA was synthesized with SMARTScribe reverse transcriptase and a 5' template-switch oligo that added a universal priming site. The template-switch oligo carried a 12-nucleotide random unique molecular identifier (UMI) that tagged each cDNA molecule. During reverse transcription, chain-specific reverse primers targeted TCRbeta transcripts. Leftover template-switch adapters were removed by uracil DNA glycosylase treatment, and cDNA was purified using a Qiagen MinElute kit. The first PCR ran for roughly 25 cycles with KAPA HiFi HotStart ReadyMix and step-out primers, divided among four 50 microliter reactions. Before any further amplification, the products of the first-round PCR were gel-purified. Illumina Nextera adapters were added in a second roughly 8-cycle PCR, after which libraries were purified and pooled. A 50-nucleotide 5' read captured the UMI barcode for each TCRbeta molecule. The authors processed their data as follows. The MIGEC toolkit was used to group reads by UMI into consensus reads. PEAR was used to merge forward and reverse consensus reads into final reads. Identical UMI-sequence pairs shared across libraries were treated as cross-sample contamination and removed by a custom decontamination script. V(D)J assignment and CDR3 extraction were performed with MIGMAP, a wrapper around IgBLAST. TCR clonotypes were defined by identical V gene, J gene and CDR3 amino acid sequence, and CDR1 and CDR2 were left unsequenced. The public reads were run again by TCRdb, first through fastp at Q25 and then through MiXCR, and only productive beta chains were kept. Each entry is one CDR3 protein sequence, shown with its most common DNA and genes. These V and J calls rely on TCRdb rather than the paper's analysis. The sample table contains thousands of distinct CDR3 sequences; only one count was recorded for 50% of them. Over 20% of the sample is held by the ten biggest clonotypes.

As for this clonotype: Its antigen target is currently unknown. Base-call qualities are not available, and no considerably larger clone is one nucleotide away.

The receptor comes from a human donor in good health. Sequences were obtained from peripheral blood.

The base sequence is TGTGCCACCAGTGATTCCAGGTTCACAGATACGCAGTATTTT. Its protein product is CATSDSRFTDTQYF. The rearranged segments are TRBV24-1 and TRBJ2-3; confidence is insufficient to name the D gene. The CDR3 covers 14 residues, taking in both the cysteine and the phenylalanine. The CDR3 DNA has 42 bases and is translated from base 1. Per the germline V gene, KGHDR is the CDR1 and SFDVKD is the CDR2. Deletion took 2 bases off V and 2 bases off J, with a span of 7 bases between the germline ends.